This T cell receptor (beta chain) was sequenced during a study of T cell repertoires in cytomegalovirus infection. Study at large: It was recently identified HLA-C-restricted and well-studied HLA-B-restricted CMV epitopes that the study used. CMV infection and matching HLA type were both indicated by public TCR beta signatures.

TCRdb re-called the reads with MiXCR, one entry per CDR3 protein. This repertoire shows some 920,000 distinct CDR3 sequences, roughly 30% found once; its top ten account for over 10%. Trimming cost V 1 base and J 5 bases; bases outside gene matches: 1. Germline V CDR1 and CDR2: LNHDA, SQIVND (reference sequence). The CDR3 is 14 residues long. Comments on this clonotype: The antigen remains undetermined.

The chain uses TRBV19 and TRBJ2-2; 7 bases map to TRBD2. The receptor's source is a human donor in good health (CMV status not recorded). Some clones in this sample may be carry-over from other donors' samples. The material sequenced was cultured CD8+ T cells from PBMCs, taken from culture after CMV antigen stimulation. CDR3 protein: CASSIGGGTGELFF. DNA of the CDR3: TGTGCCAGTAGTATAGGGGGGGGAACCGGGGAGCTGTTTTTT.